One sample yielded the 31 T cell receptor beta chains listed below, sequenced in a study of T cells in Graves' hyperthyroidism and ophthalmopathy. Regions amplified from RNA transcripts were the TCR beta CDR3 regions. Researchers ran a first-round RT-PCR on the TCR CDR3 using the HTBI primer set. Via MiXCR, TCRdb re-called the multiplex PCR reads, giving one row per CDR3 protein. Here the sample spans 400,000 or so distinct CDR3 sequences, approximately 14% being singletons. What was sequenced was blood. Receptor source: a woman between 25 and 40 years old with Graves' ophthalmopathy.

This clonotype has ten or more counts. The chain uses TRBV20-1 and TRBJ1-1; the D gene is possibly TRBD1 (5 bases). Germline V CDR1 and CDR2: DFQATT, SNEGSKA (reference sequence). V was clipped by 0 bases and J by 0 bases, with 14 bases between them. The CDR3 consists of 16 residues. CDR3 sequence (DNA): TGCAGTGCTAGAGAGACGGGACGGGCCATGAACACTGAAGCTTTCTTT. Its protein product is CSARETGRAMNTEAFF.

This clonotype was picked up many times. The CDR3 DNA reads TGTGCCAGCAGTTCTGGGGCTAACTATGGCTACACCTTC. Translated, it gives CASSSGANYGYTF. This chain links TRBV28 with TRBJ1-2; D unresolved. The CDR3 extends over 13 amino acids. CDR1 and CDR2 from the germline V gene are MDHEN and SYDVKM. Between the trimmed V and J ends, which lost 4 bases and 0 bases, there was a span of 6 bases.

The chain couples TRBV5-4 to TRBJ2-7; D unresolved. The CDR3 has 12 amino acids. In germline, CDR1 is SGHNT, CDR2 YYREEE (reference sequence). V was cut by 7 bases and J by 0 bases, with 8 bases left in between. This CDR3 is CASGSGSYEQYF. The CDR3 bases are TGTGCCAGCGGGTCTGGCTCCTACGAGCAGTACTTC.

This clonotype was detected once. The chain combines TRBV12-3 or TRBV12-4 with TRBJ1-4; 10 nucleotides align to TRBD1. The CDR3 has 14 residues. Trimming removed 6 bases from V and 8 bases from J; junction bases left unmatched: 6. The chain's CDR3 is CASSRDRGREKLFF. In DNA, the CDR3 is TGTGCCAGCAGCCGGGACAGGGGTCGCGAAAAACTGTTTTTT.

At least ten counts were recorded for this clonotype. The V gene is TRBV7-3, the J gene TRBJ2-1; 8 positions match TRBD1. Trimming took 5 bases from V and 7 from J; bases not matched to a gene: 10. The CDR3 loop spans 15 amino acids. Germline V gene data show CDR1 as SGHTA and CDR2 as FQGTGA. Here the CDR3 reads CASSARTGSLNEQFF. The CDR3 DNA sequence: TGTGCCAGCAGCGCTAGGACAGGGTCTTTGAATGAGCAGTTCTTC.

This clonotype was counted at least ten times. J is TRBJ1-2 and V is TRBV30; D unresolved. The CDR3 loop spans 11 amino acids. Germline CDR1 GTSNPN, CDR2 SVGIG (reference sequence). V gave up 2 bases and J gave up 4 bases, with 5 bases separating them. CDR3 nucleotide sequence: TGTGCCTGGAGTAAAACCTATGGCTACACCTTC. Its translation is CAWSKTYGYTF. The variable domain in full, with the rest retrieved from reference TRBV30 and TRBJ1-2, is SQTIHQWPATLVQPVGSPLSLECTVEGTSNPNLYWYRQAAGRGLQLLFYSVGIGQISSEVPQNLSASRPQDRQFILSSKKLLLSDSGFYLCAWSKTYGYTFGSGTRLTVV.

This clonotype was observed at least ten times. V gene TRBV15 combines with J gene TRBJ2-1; D gene unclear. Trimming left V 1 base short and J 0 bases short, with 7 bases between. This CDR3 has 15 amino acids. Per germline, CDR1 LNHNV and CDR2 YYDKDF (reference sequence). The CDR3 loop is CATSRGGSSYNEQFF. CDR3 nucleotides: TGTGCCACCAGCAGAGGGGGTAGCTCCTACAATGAGCAGTTCTTC.

This clonotype was found a few times. The V and J genes are TRBV15 and TRBJ2-5; no firm D call. The CDR3 covers 12 residues. The germline gives CDR1 LNHNV, CDR2 YYDKDF (reference sequence). V lost 1 base to trimming and J lost 1 base, with 1 base between them. Here the CDR3 reads CATSRGQETQYF. CDR3 nucleotides: TGTGCCACCAGCAGAGGCCAAGAGACCCAGTACTTC.

This clonotype has ten or more counts. The chain links TRBV5-1 to TRBJ1-2, with no clear D. The V gene's germline CDR1 is SGHRS and CDR2 YFSETQ. V was shortened by 6 bases and J by 0 bases, with 12 bases between the two germline ends. This CDR3 has 14 residues. The CDR3 reads CASIAGPPNYGYTF. The CDR3 bases are TGCGCCAGCATTGCCGGGCCCCCTAACTATGGCTACACCTTC.

This clonotype was seen at least ten times. The chain joins TRBV7-9 to TRBJ2-7, with a possible D match to TRBD1 (6 bases). The CDR3 is 13 amino acids. CDR1 and CDR2 (germline): SEHNR, FQNEAQ (reference sequence). Trimming pared 2 bases from V and 4 bases from J, leaving 9 bases between. The CDR3, as DNA: TGTGCCAGCAGCTTACTCAGGGGTTACGAGCAGTACTTC. Translated: CASSLLRGYEQYF.

This chain joins TRBV11-2 and TRBJ1-2; the D is unclear. From germline, CDR1 is SGHAT and CDR2 FQNNGV. CDR3 length: 13 amino acids. The V end lost 6 bases, the J end lost 6 bases, and 14 bases lay between the germline ends. The CDR3, as DNA: TGTGCCAGCAGATTGTGGACCCAGAATGGCTACACCTTC. Protein sequence: CASRLWTQNGYTF.

The sample holds many counts of this clonotype. V usage is TRBV2 and J usage is TRBJ2-4; 10 nucleotides match TRBD1. The V segment lost 6 bases and the J segment 6 bases; nucleotides outside the gene matches: 2. The CDR3 sequence is 13 residues long. From germline, CDR1 is SNHLY and CDR2 FYNNEI. CDR3 DNA: TGTGCCAGCAGCGGACAGGGGGTAAACATTCAGTACTTC. This gives the protein CASSGQGVNIQYF.

This chain links TRBV14 with TRBJ1-5; D may be TRBD1 (5 bases). Germline assignment: CDR1 SGHDN and CDR2 FVKESK. The CDR3 is 12 amino acids. V lost 1 base and J lost 16, with 14 bases in between. The CDR3 nucleotides read TGTGCCAGCAGCCAAGGGGCGGGGGTCCCCCATTTT. Residues: CASSQGAGVPHF.

The chain joins TRBV7-8 to TRBJ2-5; a possible D gene is TRBD2 (6 bases). With 0 bases removed from V and 6 bases from J, the gap between germline ends came to 11 bases. This CDR3 is 14 amino acids long. The germline CDR1 and CDR2 sequences are SGHVS and FQNEAQ. The CDR3 DNA reads as TGTGCCAGCAGCTTAGCGGGAAGCGGGCAGACCCAGTACTTC. This codes for CASSLAGSGQTQYF. The complete variable domain, with remaining parts taken from reference TRBV7-8 and TRBJ2-5, reads GAGVSQSPRYKVAKRGQDVALRCDPISGHVSLFWYQQALGQGPEFLTYFQNEAQLDKSGLPSDRFFAERPEGSVSTLKIQRTQQEDSAVYLCASSLAGSGQTQYFGPGTRLLVL.

V gene TRBV27 combines with J gene TRBJ2-4; 7 bases agree with TRBD1. This CDR3 has 12 residues. The junction had 7 bases not matched to a gene; V was cut back by 8 bases and J by 9 bases. Germline assignment: CDR1 MNHEY and CDR2 SMNVEV (reference sequence). The chain's CDR3 is CASGQTGTIQYF. The CDR3 DNA is TGTGCCAGCGGCCAGACAGGGACCATTCAGTACTTC.

The table lists this clonotype with many counts. The rearrangement links TRBV10-3 to TRBJ2-3; D possibly matches TRBD1 or TRBD2 (5 bases each). Between the trimmed V and J ends, which lost 6 bases and 0 bases, there was a span of 10 bases. This CDR3 spans 14 amino acids. Germline V gene sequence: CDR1 ENHRY, CDR2 SYGVKD. CDR3 sequence reads: CAISRDGSTDTQYF. The CDR3 DNA reads TGTGCCATCAGCCGGGACGGGAGCACAGATACGCAGTATTTT.

Ten or more counts support this clonotype. J is TRBJ1-2 and V is TRBV5-1; 9 bases are a match to TRBD1. The CDR3 is 13 residues long. The trim removed 5 bases at V and 8 bases at J, leaving 7 bases unmatched. Germline CDR1 reads SGHRS; CDR2 reads YFSETQ. The CDR3 sequence: CASRRTGAEGYTF. In DNA, the CDR3 is TGCGCCAGCAGGCGGACAGGGGCGGAGGGCTACACCTTC.

This clonotype was seen many times. This chain connects TRBV12-3 or TRBV12-4 to TRBJ2-7; D might be TRBD2 (6 bases). The CDR3 runs to 12 residues. Trimming took 1 base from V and 6 from J, leaving 7 bases between them. This CDR3 is CASSLGDSEQYF. The CDR3 region has the DNA TGTGCCAGCAGTTTAGGGGACTCCGAGCAGTACTTC.

The table lists this clonotype with a few counts. In DNA form, the CDR3 reads TGCAGTGCTAGCGATTCAGGGGCCGAGCAGTACTTC. Its protein is CSASDSGAEQYF. The chain employs TRBV20-1 and TRBJ2-7; tentatively, D is TRBD1 (6 bases). The CDR3 spans 12 residues. V gave up 3 bases and J gave up 6 bases, with 12 bases separating them. The germline CDR1 and CDR2 sequences are DFQATT and SNEGSKA (reference sequence).

This clonotype was seen repeatedly, ten times or more. This chain joins TRBV28 and TRBJ2-3; D call uncertain. Per the germline V gene, CDR1 is MDHEN and CDR2 is SYDVKM. The CDR3 length is 13 residues. V was cut by 3 bases and J by 0 bases, with 4 bases left in between. The CDR3 coding sequence is TGTGCCAGCAGTTTGTCAAGCACAGATACGCAGTATTTT. Translation: CASSLSSTDTQYF.

Only a few counts were recorded for this clonotype. This chain joins TRBV6-2 or TRBV6-3 and TRBJ2-3; 10 bases map to TRBD2. V dropped 1 base and J dropped 0; count of bases not matched to a gene: 4. CDR1 and CDR2 from the germline V gene are MNHEY and SVGEGT. The CDR3 contains 17 residues. In DNA form, the CDR3 reads TGTGCCAGCAGTTACTTTCGGACTAGCGGTAGCACAGATACGCAGTATTTT. Protein: CASSYFRTSGSTDTQYF.

This clonotype was detected only a few times. The chain carries TRBV6-5 and TRBJ2-5, with 7 bases matching TRBD2. The CDR3 is made up of 16 amino acids. CDR1 and CDR2 from the germline V gene are MNHEY and SVGAGI. Trimming at V came to 2 bases and at J to 5 bases, leaving 11 bases not matched to a gene. The DNA for the CDR3 is TGTGCCAGCAGTTACCTAAGAACAACTAGCGCTGAGACCCAGTACTTC. As protein: CASSYLRTTSAETQYF.

This clonotype was seen repeatedly, ten times or more. The rearrangement links TRBV30 to TRBJ1-5; D not certain. The germline V gene has CDR1 GTSNPN and CDR2 SVGIG (reference sequence). The CDR3 spans 15 residues. V lost 2 bases and J lost 1, with 12 bases in between. The DNA of the CDR3 is TGTGCCTGGAGTAGGAATTCGTTCAGCAATCAGCCCCAGCATTTT. Amino acids: CAWSRNSFSNQPQHF.

The genes are TRBV7-2 and TRBJ2-1; 8 bases are shared with TRBD2. J gave up 7 bases and V 5 bases, and 4 bases lay outside the gene matches. This CDR3 contains 13 residues. The germline CDR1 and CDR2 sequences are SGHTA and FQGNSA. CDR3 bases: TGTGCCAGCAGCGATTCGGGGGGGAATGAGCAGTTCTTC. As protein: CASSDSGGNEQFF.

This chain's CDR3 is CASSPGTGLSLGSGNTIYF. CDR3 bases: TGTGCCAGCAGTCCCGGGACAGGGCTCTCTCTAGGCTCTGGAAACACCATATATTTT. The chain joins TRBV28 to TRBJ1-3; 9 bases match TRBD1. V shed 5 bases, J shed 0 bases, and the junction held 14 bases outside the gene matches. The CDR3 loop spans 19 amino acids. CDR1 MDHEN and CDR2 SYDVKM come from the germline V gene.

The chain combines TRBV5-1 with TRBJ2-1; TRBD1 matches at 9 bases. The CDR3 has 12 residues. Germline V CDR1 and CDR2: SGHRS, YFSETQ. V was pared by 2 bases and J by 15 bases, with 6 bases of the junction left unmatched. This CDR3 is CASSLGQGITFF. Written as DNA, the CDR3 is TGCGCCAGCAGCTTAGGACAGGGGATTACGTTCTTC.

This clonotype showed up many times. The chain recombines TRBV28 with TRBJ2-5, with 9 nucleotides matching TRBD2. CDR1 and CDR2 (germline): MDHEN, SYDVKM. Trimming removed 5 bases from V and 5 bases from J; junction bases left unmatched: 9. The CDR3 extends over 15 amino acids. The DNA for the CDR3 is TGTGCCAGCAGTCTGGCGGGGGGGCCATGGGAGACCCAGTACTTC. Encoded protein: CASSLAGGPWETQYF.

This clonotype appeared many times. V and J are TRBV2 and TRBJ1-2, with 7 bases lining up with TRBD1. Germline V CDR1 and CDR2: SNHLY, FYNNEI. Germline trimming cut 6 bases from V and 7 bases from J; bases unmatched to any gene: 11. The CDR3 spans 14 residues. CDR3 DNA: TGTGCCAGCAGCAGGGAACAGGGGTTTTCTGGCTACACCTTC. It translates to CASSREQGFSGYTF.

This clonotype came up many times. The J gene is TRBJ2-3, the V gene TRBV28; tentatively, D is TRBD2 (6 bases). The CDR3 contains 11 residues. Trimming took off 9 bases at V and 9 bases at J, with 13 bases between the two ends. Germline V gene data show CDR1 as MDHEN and CDR2 as SYDVKM. CDR3 nucleotides: TGTGCCAGTAGCGACCGGGGGACGCAGTATTTT. As protein: CASSDRGTQYF.

This clonotype came up many times. V gene TRBV5-6 combines with J gene TRBJ1-6; 8 bases map to TRBD1. In germline, CDR1 is SGHDT, CDR2 YYEEEE. V lost 0 bases to trimming and J lost 8 bases; unmatched junction nucleotides: 4. The CDR3 has 15 amino acids. CDR3 nucleotides: TGTGCCAGCAGCTTGGAGGGCAGGGGGCATTCACCCCTCCACTTT. It specifies CASSLEGRGHSPLHF.

This clonotype occurred many times. This chain connects TRBV2 to TRBJ1-6, with TRBD1 as a possible D gene (6 bases). The CDR3 is 13 residues long. CDR1 and CDR2 (germline): SNHLY, FYNNEI. The V end lost 10 bases, the J end lost 9 bases, and 16 bases lay between the germline ends. CDR3 DNA: TGTGCCACCCGGGGGGGCAGAATTTCACCCCTCCACTTT. Amino acids: CATRGGRISPLHF.